These T cell receptor beta chains were read from a single sample in a study of control samples from healthy donors and cancer patients. Sequencing used immunoSEQ multiplex PCR; TCRdb keeps in-frame clones, though not all of them. The table includes around 190,000 clones, around 89% detected once. Material: blood. These TCRs come from a woman between 45 and 65 years old in good health. CDR3s include the opening cysteine and the closing phenylalanine or tryptophan. The D gene is left open where the match is weak. Some rows mark clone size as missing; the rest say once, few, many or name a class of expanded clone.

j_call d_call v_call cdr3_length clone_size cdr3_aa cdr3_nt
TRBJ2-5 TRBD1 TRBV6-6 16 - CASSYTPGQRQETQYF TGTGCCAGCAGTTACACCCCGGGACAGCGTCAAGAGACCCAGTACTTC
TRBJ1-2 - TRBV7-9 11 - CASSEGDGYTF TGTGCCAGCAGCGAAGGCGATGGCTACACCTTC
TRBJ1-1 - TRBV7-6 12 - CASSSSGAEAFF TGTGCCAGCAGCTCCTCGGGGGCTGAAGCTTTCTTT
TRBJ2-2 - TRBV11-3 15 few CASSLDQGWTGELFF TGTGCCAGCAGCTTAGACCAGGGTTGGACCGGGGAGCTGTTTTTT
TRBJ2-1 TRBD2 TRBV28 16 few CASSLMASGRDNEQFF TGTGCCAGCAGTTTAATGGCTAGCGGGCGAGACAATGAGCAGTTCTTC
TRBJ1-1 - TRBV5-4 15 - CASSESAGRNTEAFF TGTGCCAGCAGCGAGAGCGCAGGGAGGAACACTGAAGCTTTCTTT
TRBJ2-2 TRBD2 TRBV9 16 once CASSVGSGSFAGELFF TGTGCCAGCAGCGTAGGTAGCGGGAGTTTCGCCGGGGAGCTGTTTTTT
TRBJ2-3 - TRBV9 15 - CASSPRQEGADTQYF TGTGCCAGCAGCCCGCGACAGGAAGGTGCAGATACGCAGTATTTT
TRBJ1-1 - TRBV19 15 - CASSYRTGMNTEAFF TGTGCCAGTAGTTACCGGACGGGAATGAACACTGAAGCTTTCTTT
TRBJ2-1 TRBD2 TRBV9 15 - CASSPQRAGGSEQFF TGTGCCAGCAGCCCTCAAAGGGCGGGAGGGTCCGAGCAGTTCTTC
TRBJ2-3 TRBD1 TRBV7-9 15 - CASSRTGGYTDTQYF TGTGCCAGCAGCCGGACAGGGGGATACACAGATACGCAGTATTTT
TRBJ2-5 TRBD1 TRBV18 16 - CASSPYGQGTSETQYF TGTGCCAGCTCACCATACGGACAGGGGACATCAGAGACCCAGTACTTC
TRBJ1-3 - TRBV19 16 - CASMGRGSHSGNTIYF TGTGCCAGTATGGGACGGGGCAGCCACTCTGGAAACACCATATATTTT
TRBJ2-4 TRBD1 TRBV15 15 - CATSIVRGSLDIQYF TGTGCCACCAGCATCGTCAGGGGGTCACTAGACATTCAGTACTTC
TRBJ1-1 - TRBV21-1 17 - CASSTRDRGEGGTEAFF TGTGCCAGCAGCACTCGGGACAGGGGTGAAGGGGGCACTGAAGCTTTCTTT
TRBJ2-3 - TRBV27 12 - CASSIGADTQYF TGTGCCAGCAGCATAGGGGCAGATACGCAGTATTTT
TRBJ1-2 - TRBV28 12 - CASSVSDYGYTF TGTGCCAGCAGCGTATCGGACTATGGCTACACCTTC
TRBJ2-1 - TRBV11-2 14 - CASILPGDYNEQFF TGTGCCAGCATCCTACCCGGAGACTACAATGAGCAGTTCTTC
TRBJ2-2 - TRBV9 14 - CASSVSGTAGELFF TGTGCCAGCAGCGTAAGTGGGACGGCCGGGGAGCTGTTTTTT
TRBJ2-2 - TRBV6-2/TRBV6-3 15 - CASSHFQGSTGELFF TGTGCCAGCAGCCACTTCCAGGGTTCCACCGGGGAGCTGTTTTTT
TRBJ1-1 TRBD1 TRBV29-1 13 - CSVDQTGATEAFF TGCAGCGTTGACCAGACAGGGGCCACTGAAGCTTTCTTT
TRBJ2-5 - TRBV10-3 13 - CAISESAGETQYF TGTGCCATCAGTGAGTCGGCCGGAGAGACCCAGTACTTC
TRBJ1-5 TRBD1 TRBV5-5 14 - CASSLTGAGQPQHF TGTGCCAGCAGCTTAACAGGGGCAGGGCAGCCCCAGCATTTT
TRBJ1-1 - TRBV4-2 15 - CASSQVPLTDTEAFF TGTGCCAGCAGCCAAGTACCTCTGACGGACACTGAAGCTTTCTTT
TRBJ1-1 TRBD1 TRBV27 16 - CASSHTMGQMNTEAFF TGTGCCAGCAGTCATACTATGGGACAGATGAACACTGAAGCTTTCTTT
TRBJ1-1 - TRBV9 15 - CASSVGQASNTEAFF TGTGCCAGCAGCGTAGGACAGGCCAGCAATACTGAAGCTTTCTTT
TRBJ1-1 TRBD1 TRBV2 15 once CASSELGTAYTEAFF TGTGCCAGCAGTGAATTAGGGACAGCATACACTGAAGCTTTCTTT
TRBJ2-5 - TRBV7-9 15 - CASSSKSSSNGTQYF TGTGCCAGCAGCTCTAAGAGCTCCAGCAATGGTACCCAGTACTTC
TRBJ1-2 - TRBV9 19 - CASSVVGSWPGALNYGYTF TGTGCCAGCAGCGTAGTGGGCTCTTGGCCAGGGGCTCTAAACTATGGCTACACCTTC
TRBJ1-6 TRBD1 TRBV6-6 16 - CASSYSPQGASSPLHF TGTGCCAGCAGTTACTCCCCACAGGGGGCGAGTTCACCCCTCCACTTT
TRBJ2-3 TRBD2 TRBV6-1 16 - CASSELGRGGTDTQYF TGTGCCAGCAGTGAATTGGGGCGGGGGGGCACAGATACGCAGTATTTT
TRBJ1-2 - TRBV7-2 14 - CASSPQSTTYGYTF TGTGCCAGCAGCCCTCAAAGCACCACCTATGGCTACACCTTC
TRBJ1-1 - TRBV6-6 15 - CASSFQGFMNTEAFF TGTGCCAGCAGTTTTCAGGGTTTCATGAACACTGAAGCTTTCTTT
TRBJ1-1 - TRBV2 13 - CASRPGPDTEAFF TGTGCCAGCAGGCCCGGACCCGACACTGAAGCTTTCTTT
TRBJ2-3 TRBD2 TRBV4-3 20 once CASSQGGLAGPQVSTDTQYF TGCGCCAGCAGCCAAGGCGGGCTAGCGGGGCCCCAAGTCAGCACAGATACGCAGTATTTT
TRBJ2-7 - TRBV7-6 15 - CASSLVAGGVYEQYF TGTGCCAGCAGCTTAGTGGCAGGCGGCGTATACGAGCAGTACTTC
TRBJ2-1 - TRBV4-1 13 - CASSPQGSDEQFF TGCGCCAGCAGCCCACAGGGTAGCGATGAGCAGTTCTTC
TRBJ2-3 - TRBV6-6 13 - CASAMLSTDTQYF TGTGCCTCCGCGATGTTGAGCACAGATACGCAGTATTTT
TRBJ2-1 TRBD2 TRBV24-1 16 once CATSDLRAGGYNEQFF TGTGCCACCAGTGATCTTAGAGCGGGAGGGTACAATGAGCAGTTCTTC
TRBJ1-6 - TRBV30 16 - CAWSASGGNGNSPLHF TGTGCCTGGAGCGCCTCGGGAGGGAACGGTAATTCACCCCTCCACTTT
TRBJ2-3 - TRBV9 15 - CASSASAERTDTQYF TGTGCCAGCAGCGCTTCAGCGGAGAGGACAGATACGCAGTATTTT
TRBJ2-7 - TRBV6-5 15 - CASSYGVGGTYEQYF TGTGCCAGCAGTTACGGGGTCGGGGGAACCTACGAGCAGTACTTC
TRBJ2-7 TRBD1 TRBV5-1 17 - CASSRGQGNQLSYEQYF TGCGCCAGCAGCAGGGGACAGGGGAACCAACTCTCCTACGAGCAGTACTTC
TRBJ1-2 - TRBV19 13 - CASTGIPSYGYTF TGTGCCAGTACAGGGATCCCCTCCTATGGCTACACCTTC
TRBJ2-3 - TRBV5-1 16 - CASSPYTDPTGDTQYF TGCGCCAGCAGCCCCTATACTGACCCGACGGGAGATACGCAGTATTTT
TRBJ1-5 - TRBV7-3 14 - CASSFEGGGQPQHF TGTGCCAGCAGCTTCGAAGGCGGGGGTCAGCCCCAGCATTTT
TRBJ2-7 - TRBV28 17 - CASSLPLKGHISYEQYF TGTGCCAGCAGTTTACCATTAAAGGGACACATCTCCTACGAGCAGTACTTC
TRBJ1-6 TRBD1 TRBV9 13 - CASGQGKGSPLHF TGTGCCAGCGGACAGGGAAAAGGATCACCCCTCCACTTT
TRBJ1-2 - TRBV5-1 14 - CASSLSAAVGGYTF TGCGCCAGCAGCTTGTCGGCCGCCGTCGGTGGCTACACCTTC
TRBJ2-7 TRBD2 TRBV28 16 - CASSSPGTTFRYEQYF TGTGCCAGCAGTTCTCCCGGGACTACCTTTAGGTACGAGCAGTACTTC
TRBJ1-1 - TRBV27 15 once CASKYRGQSNTEAFF TGTGCCAGCAAGTACCGGGGCCAGTCAAACACTGAAGCTTTCTTT